These T cell receptor beta chains were read from a single sample in a study of B cell selection in AIRE deficiency. Profiled with immunoSEQ multiplex PCR; TCRdb holds only in-frame clones, not every one. The sample consists of around 20,000 clones, about 94% of them appearing once. Material for sequencing was Tregs sorted from PBMCs. The receptors were gathered from a human donor with AIRE deficiency. CDR3s include the opening cysteine and the closing phenylalanine or tryptophan. The D gene is left open where the match is weak. Expanded clones are given a class, and other clones once, few, many or no size at all.

V: TRBV5-1
J: TRBJ2-5
length: 16
size: NA
D: TRBD1
DNA: TGCGCCAGCAGCCCCGGACAGGGGCCGGTTCAAGAGACCCAGTACTTC
CDR3: CASSPGQGPVQETQYF

V: TRBV21-1
J: TRBJ2-7
length: 17
size: NA
D: NA
DNA: TGTGCCAGCAGCAAGGGGCTGTGTGGCGGGAGTTTCCACGAGCAGTACTTC
CDR3: CASSKGLCGGSFHEQYF

V: TRBV7-3
J: TRBJ1-6
length: 16
size: NA
D: TRBD1
DNA: TGTGCCAGCAGCTACAGGGGACCGACCTATAATTCACCCCTCCACTTT
CDR3: CASSYRGPTYNSPLHF

V: TRBV7-2
J: TRBJ2-7
length: 16
size: once
D: NA
DNA: TGTGCCAGCAGCTTAGATCGACGGATCATCGGCCACGAGCAGTACTTC
CDR3: CASSLDRRIIGHEQYF

V: TRBV5-5
J: TRBJ2-7
length: 13
size: NA
D: NA
DNA: TGTGCCAGCAGTAGGGGGACTCTATACGAGCAGTACTTC
CDR3: CASSRGTLYEQYF

V: TRBV6-5
J: TRBJ2-3
length: 14
size: NA
D: NA
DNA: TGTGCCAGCAGTTACTCGATAGGCCGGGGTACGCAGTATTTT
CDR3: CASSYSIGRGTQYF

V: TRBV19
J: TRBJ1-2
length: 15
size: NA
D: NA
DNA: TGTGCCAGTAAGCCGGGGCAGGGAACTAACTATGGCTACACCTTC
CDR3: CASKPGQGTNYGYTF

V: TRBV10-1
J: TRBJ2-1
length: 15
size: NA
D: TRBD2
DNA: TGCGCCAGCAGTGCCGGGACTAGTTCCTACAATGAGCAGTTCTTC
CDR3: CASSAGTSSYNEQFF

V: TRBV5-4
J: TRBJ1-1
length: 12
size: NA
D: NA
DNA: TGTGCCAGCAGCTTGTTGTTTTCTGAAGCTTTCTTT
CDR3: CASSLLFSEAFF

V: TRBV7-9
J: TRBJ2-7
length: 15
size: NA
D: NA
DNA: TGTGCCAGCAGCTTGCTGGGGATAAGCTCCTACGAGCAGTACTTC
CDR3: CASSLLGISSYEQYF

V: TRBV5-8
J: TRBJ2-3
length: 14
size: NA
D: NA
DNA: TGTGCCAGCAGCTTGGCGGCTAACACAGATACGCAGTATTTT
CDR3: CASSLAANTDTQYF

V: TRBV4-2
J: TRBJ2-1
length: 17
size: NA
D: NA
DNA: TGTGCCAGCAGCCAAGAGGATGTGAGACTGAATTACAATGAGCAGTTCTTC
CDR3: CASSQEDVRLNYNEQFF

V: TRBV6-5
J: TRBJ1-2
length: 12
size: NA
D: NA
DNA: TGTGCCAGCAGTTACTCTCCACCGCCCTACACCTTC
CDR3: CASSYSPPPYTF

V: TRBV19
J: TRBJ1-5
length: 16
size: NA
D: NA
DNA: TGTGCCAGTAGTATCGGGTTAGGGGGGAGCAATCAGCCCCAGCATTTT
CDR3: CASSIGLGGSNQPQHF